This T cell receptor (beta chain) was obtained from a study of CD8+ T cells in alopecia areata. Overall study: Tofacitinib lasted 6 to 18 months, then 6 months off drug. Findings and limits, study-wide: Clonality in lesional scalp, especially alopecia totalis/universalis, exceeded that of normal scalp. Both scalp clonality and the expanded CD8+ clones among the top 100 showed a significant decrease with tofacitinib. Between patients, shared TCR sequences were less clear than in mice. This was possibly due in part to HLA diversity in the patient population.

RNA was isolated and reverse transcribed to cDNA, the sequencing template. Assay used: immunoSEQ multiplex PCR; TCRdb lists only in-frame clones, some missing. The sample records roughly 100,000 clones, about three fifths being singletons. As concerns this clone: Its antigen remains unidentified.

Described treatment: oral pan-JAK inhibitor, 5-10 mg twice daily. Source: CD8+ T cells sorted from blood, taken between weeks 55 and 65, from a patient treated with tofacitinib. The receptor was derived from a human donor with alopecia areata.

The CDR3 region is CASGTGDNTEAFF. The CDR3 bases are TGTGCCAGCGGGACAGGGGACAACACTGAAGCTTTCTTT. The chain recombines TRBV9 with TRBJ1-1; TRBD1 matches at 10 bases. V lost 7 bases and J lost 2; bases outside the gene matches: 2. Germline V lookup: CDR1 SGDLS, CDR2 YYNGEE. This CDR3 region has 13 residues.